The clone carrying this TCR beta chain was detected ten times or more. This sample stems from a study of T cells in Graves' hyperthyroidism and ophthalmopathy. Researchers took RNA transcripts and amplified the TCR beta CDR3 regions from them. The study used the HTBI primer set for a first-round RT-PCR of the TCR CDR3. A single record per CDR3 protein comes from TCRdb applying MiXCR to the multiplex PCR reads. The table includes 650,000 to 850,000 distinct CDR3 sequences, roughly a sixth detected once. The sample comprised blood. The receptor was isolated from a woman between 45 and 60 years old with Graves' hyperthyroidism that later progressed to Graves' ophthalmopathy.

The CDR3 loop reads CASSLTGSSNTGELFF. The CDR3 region has the DNA TGTGCCAGCAGCTTAACAGGGTCATCGAACACCGGGGAGCTGTTTTTT. The V and J genes are TRBV7-3 and TRBJ2-2, with no clear D. Trimming left V 0 bases short and J 0 bases short, with 8 bases between. Germline-derived CDR1 and CDR2 are SGHTA and FQGTGA. The CDR3 is 16 amino acids.